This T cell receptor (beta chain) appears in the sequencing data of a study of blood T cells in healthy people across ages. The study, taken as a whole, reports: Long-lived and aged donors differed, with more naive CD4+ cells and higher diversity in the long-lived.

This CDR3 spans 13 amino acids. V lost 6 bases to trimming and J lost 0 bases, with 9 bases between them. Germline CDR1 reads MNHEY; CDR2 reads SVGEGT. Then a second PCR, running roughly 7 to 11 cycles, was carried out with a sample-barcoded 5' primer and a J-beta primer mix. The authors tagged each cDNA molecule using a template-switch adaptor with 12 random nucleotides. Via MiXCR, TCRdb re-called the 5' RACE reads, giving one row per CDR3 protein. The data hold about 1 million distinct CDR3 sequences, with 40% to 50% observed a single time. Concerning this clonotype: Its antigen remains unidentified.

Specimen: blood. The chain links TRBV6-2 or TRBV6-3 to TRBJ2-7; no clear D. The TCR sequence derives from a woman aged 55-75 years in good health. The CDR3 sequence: CASSHSNSYEQYF. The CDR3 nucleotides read TGTGCCAGCAGCCACTCAAACTCCTACGAGCAGTACTTC.